This TCR beta chain comes out of a study of PD-1 blockade in mismatch repair-deficient tumors. Overall study: Patients had around 11 mismatch repair-deficient cancer types and were previously treated and progressing.

On this clone: Antigen unknown.

CDR3 length: 14 amino acids. Trimming left V 5 bases short and J 4 bases short, with 12 bases between. Germline CDR1 MDHEN, CDR2 SYDVKM. The data were produced by immunoSEQ multiplex PCR, yet TCRdb's version contains in-frame clones alone and is incomplete. The sample gives about 49,000 clones, roughly 82% of which show up once; approximately 3.5% is in the top ten. Findings and limits, study-wide: After pembrolizumab, tumor-resident clones rose rapidly, then generally contracted before radiologic responses.

The receptor's source is an adult with mismatch repair-deficient cancer. The rearrangement joins TRBV28 to TRBJ2-1; D gene uncertain. The sample consisted of PBMCs, taken before pembrolizumab treatment. The CDR3 DNA sequence: TGTGCCAGCAGTCTACCCCCCGCATACAATGAGCAGTTCTTC. This encodes CASSLPPAYNEQFF.